This T cell receptor (beta chain) was identified in a study of vaccination and CD4 T cells after COVID-19. Whole-study context: A CEFX pool, an HIV-1 Nef pool, or else no peptide went into the control cultures.

Oncomine TCR Beta short-read sequencing was applied to DNA from cultured CD4+ T cells. TCRdb re-analysed the PCR reads in MiXCR, keeping a single row per CDR3 protein. The table has roughly 22,000 distinct CDR3 sequences, about 30% seen once. Regarding treatment: roughly 11-day PBMC culture with coronavirus spike peptide pools or control peptides (ViraFEST assay). Per the germline V gene, CDR1 is SGHTA and CDR2 is FQGNSA. With 7 bases removed from V and 0 bases from J, the gap between germline ends came to 7 bases. The CDR3 is 14 residues long. Comment on this clonotype: The antigen is unknown.

Sequencing was carried out using cultured CD4+ T cells from blood. The chain couples TRBV7-2 to TRBJ2-6, with D perhaps matching TRBD1 (5 bases). This TCR was recovered from a human donor with COVID-19. The CDR3 nucleotides read TGTGCCAGCAAGGGGCACTCTGGGGCCAACGTCCTGACTTTC. Translating gives CASKGHSGANVLTF.